The clone carrying this T cell receptor beta chain was recorded many times. V dropped 4 bases and J dropped 7 bases, with 8 bases sitting between them. The CDR3 contains 13 residues. Germline CDR1 SGHDN, CDR2 FVKESK. This sample was taken from a study of T-cell reconstitution after alpha-beta-depleted transplantation in children. The TCRbeta library incorporated unique molecular identifiers. TCRdb called the PCR reads again in MiXCR, with one record for every CDR3 protein. The top ten clones hold 10% of a sample with 250,000 to 350,000 distinct CDR3 sequences, around 9.6% of them seen once. This specimen consisted of PBMCs from the stem cell graft donor, obtained from the stem cell graft. The V call is TRBV14, the J call TRBJ1-6; D not resolved. The origin of this receptor is a human donor who donated a stem cell graft to a child with SCID. The CDR3, as DNA: TGTGCCAGCAGCCTCAACACAAATTCACCCCTCCACTTT. It encodes CASSLNTNSPLHF.